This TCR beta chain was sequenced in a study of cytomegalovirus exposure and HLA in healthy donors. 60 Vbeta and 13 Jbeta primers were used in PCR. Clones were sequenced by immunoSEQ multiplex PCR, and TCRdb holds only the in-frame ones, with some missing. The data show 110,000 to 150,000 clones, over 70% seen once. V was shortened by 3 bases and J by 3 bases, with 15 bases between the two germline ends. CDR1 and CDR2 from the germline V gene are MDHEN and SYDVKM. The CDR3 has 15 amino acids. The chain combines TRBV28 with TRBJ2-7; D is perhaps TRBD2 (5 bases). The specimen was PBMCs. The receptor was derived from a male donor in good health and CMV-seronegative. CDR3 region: CASSFSPAGSYEQYF. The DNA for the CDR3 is TGTGCCAGCAGTTTCTCGCCGGCGGGCAGCTACGAGCAGTACTTC.